These 15 T cell receptor beta chains were sequenced from one sample in a study of CD8+CD57+ T cells in acquired aplastic anemia. The study profiled TCR beta VDJ and CDR3 using genomic DNA as template. Using its own MiXCR run on the reads, TCRdb lists one record per CDR3 protein. The repertoire consists of under 200,000 distinct CDR3 sequences, with roughly 48% occurring once and the leading ten covering 0.85% to 1.3%. Sequencing used sorted CD4+, CD8+, or CD8+CD57+ T cells (not recorded which) from PBMCs. Receptors originate from a human donor in good health.

With respect to this clonotype: This may be a read error, as it is one base from a much larger clone. The genes are TRBV6-4 and TRBJ2-2; D is unresolved. The germline CDR1 and CDR2 sequences are MRHNA and SNTAGT. This CDR3 region has 13 residues. The CDR3 protein is CANSVRAPGELFF. The CDR3 DNA reads as TGTGCCAACAGTGTACGGGCTCCCGGGGAGCTGTTTTTT.

This clonotype has a handful of counts. The chain combines TRBV6-1 with TRBJ1-1; D possibly corresponds to TRBD1 (5 bases). Germline CDR1 MNHNS, CDR2 SASEGT. V was cut by 1 base and J by 6 bases, with 12 bases left in between. This CDR3 comprises 14 residues. For the CDR3, the DNA is TGTGCCAGCAGTGAAGTCAGACAGATTTCTGAAGCTTTCTTT. This codes for CASSEVRQISEAFF.

Of note for this clonotype: A much larger clone differs from this one at a single base, so this may be a read error. The rearrangement uses TRBV25-1 and TRBJ2-2; D is undetermined. Deletions cut 6 bases from V and 7 bases from J, with 9 bases between. Per the germline V gene, CDR1 is MGHDK and CDR2 is SYGVNS. The CDR3 runs 12 residues. The chain's CDR3 is CASSPLGGELFF. The CDR3 coding sequence is TGTGCCAGCAGCCCCTTGGGCGGGGAGCTGTTTTTT.

There are many counts of this clonotype. V and J are TRBV24-1 and TRBJ2-6; perhaps TRBD2 as D (5 bases). V was cut by 4 bases and J by 0 bases, with 9 bases left in between. Germline loops: CDR1 KGHDR, CDR2 SFDVKD. This CDR3 has 16 residues. CDR3 sequence: CATSDPSLSGANVLTF. CDR3 DNA sequence: TGTGCCACCAGTGACCCTAGCCTCTCTGGGGCCAACGTCCTGACTTTC.

This chain connects TRBV24-1 to TRBJ2-1; D may be TRBD2 (5 bases). The CDR3 extends over 14 amino acids. Germline loops: CDR1 KGHDR, CDR2 SFDVKD. The germline V and J ends were trimmed by 4 bases and 10 bases, with 16 bases remaining between them. The CDR3 DNA is TGTGCCACCAGTGAAGGCAGAGGGAATGGCGAGCAGTTCTTC. Its translation: CATSEGRGNGEQFF.

A few counts support this clonotype. The gene calls are TRBV15 and TRBJ1-5; possible D gene TRBD1, 6 bases. Germline CDR1 reads LNHNV; CDR2 reads YYDKDF (reference sequence). This CDR3 has 15 amino acids. V was clipped by 4 bases and J by 0 bases, with 10 bases between them. The CDR3 loop is CATSKSRGSNQPQHF. The CDR3 nucleotides read TGTGCCACCAGCAAGAGCAGGGGTAGCAATCAGCCCCAGCATTTT.

This clonotype has only a few counts. This chain uses TRBV11-2 with TRBJ2-1, with 10 nucleotides matching TRBD2. CDR1 is SGHAT and CDR2 is FQNNGV in the germline V gene. CDR3 length: 15 amino acids. With V trimmed by 2 bases and J by 7 bases, 5 bases remained unmatched. The CDR3 spells CASSLLAGEPNEQFF. The CDR3 DNA follows: TGTGCCAGCAGCTTACTAGCGGGGGAGCCGAATGAGCAGTTCTTC. Full variable domain (outside the CDR3, taken from reference TRBV11-2 and TRBJ2-1): EAGVAQSPRYKIIEKRQSVAFWCNPISGHATLYWYQQILGQGPKLLIQFQNNGVVDDSQLPKDRFSAERLKGVDSTLKIQPAKLEDSAVYLCASSLLAGEPNEQFFGPGTRLTVL.

This chain links TRBV27 with TRBJ2-3, with D perhaps matching TRBD1 (6 bases). The CDR3 has 13 residues. Deletions cut 4 bases from V and 1 base from J, with 6 bases between. CDR1 is MNHEY, CDR2 SMNVEV, per germline (reference sequence). CDR3 protein: CASSYRGTDTQYF. Written as DNA, the CDR3 is TGTGCCAGCAGTTACAGGGGCACAGATACGCAGTATTTT.

To note about this clonotype: A much larger clonotype is one base distant, so this may be a read error. V is TRBV6-5 and J is TRBJ2-7; 7 positions agree with TRBD1. Trimming cost V 2 bases and J 3 bases; bases outside gene matches: 4. Per the germline V gene, CDR1 is MNHEY and CDR2 is SVGAGI. The CDR3 loop spans 14 amino acids. Here the CDR3 DNA reads TGTGCCAGCAGTTACCGGGACAGAGACTACGAGCAGTACTTC. It codes for CASSYRDRDYEQYF.

As concerns this clonotype: A single base separates this from a much larger clone, so it may be a read error. The gene calls are TRBV20-1 and TRBJ2-4; D is unresolved. The V end lost 4 bases, the J end lost 9 bases, and 16 bases lay between the germline ends. The CDR3 consists of 13 residues. CDR1 is DFQATT and CDR2 is SNEGSKA in the germline V gene (reference sequence). The CDR3 spells CSAKYYLESIQYF. In DNA, the CDR3 is TGCAGTGCTAAGTATTACCTGGAAAGCATTCAGTACTTC.

The chain uses TRBV2 and TRBJ2-3; TRBD2 agrees at 15 bases. The ends lost 8 bases at V and 4 bases at J; junction bases unmatched: 4. The CDR3 has 15 residues. The germline gives CDR1 SNHLY, CDR2 FYNNEI. CDR3 bases: TGTGCCAGCGCCGGACTAGCGGGGGGGCCAGATACGCAGTATTTT. This gives the protein CASAGLAGGPDTQYF.

J is TRBJ2-5 and V is TRBV2; unclear D gene. The germline CDR1 and CDR2 sequences are SNHLY and FYNNEI. This CDR3 contains 13 residues. The germline V and J ends were trimmed by 6 bases and 5 bases, with 13 bases remaining between them. The CDR3: CASSLRYGETQYF. Written as DNA, the CDR3 is TGTGCCAGCAGCTTACGCTATGGGGAGACCCAGTACTTC. Using reference TRBV2 and TRBJ2-5 for the parts outside the CDR3, the full variable domain is EPEVTQTPSHQVTQMGQEVILRCVPISNHLYFYWYRQILGQKVEFLVSFYNNEISEKSEIFDDQFSVERPDGSNFTLKIRSTKLEDSAMYFCASSLRYGETQYFGPGTRLLVL.

This clonotype was counted between two and nine times. The chain couples TRBV24-1 to TRBJ2-5; D unclear. Trimming took off 4 bases at V and 1 base at J, with 9 bases between the two ends. This CDR3 has 14 amino acids. Germline V lookup: CDR1 KGHDR, CDR2 SFDVKD. As DNA, the CDR3 is TGTGCCACCAGTGAGGCAGCCACCCAAGAGACCCAGTACTTC. Translation gives CATSEAATQETQYF.

This clonotype was observed many times. The chain uses TRBV25-1 and TRBJ1-6; the D is unclear. The CDR3 length is 12 residues. The ends were cut back, 5 bases at V and 9 bases at J, with 8 bases in the middle. CDR1 is MGHDK, CDR2 SYGVNS, per germline. The chain's CDR3 is CASSTTASPLHF. CDR3 coding DNA: TGTGCCAGCAGTACCACGGCTTCACCCCTCCACTTT.

In regard to this clonotype: This may arise from a read error, as a much more abundant clone is one base away. The rearrangement joins TRBV5-1 to TRBJ2-7; 9 nucleotides line up with TRBD1. The V gene's germline CDR1 is SGHRS and CDR2 YFSETQ. Trimming cost V 0 bases and J 2 bases; bases outside gene matches: 9. The CDR3 has 17 residues. Here the CDR3 DNA reads TGCGCCAGCAGCTTGGAATTCCGGGACAGGGTTCCCTACGAGCAGTACTTC. This encodes CASSLEFRDRVPYEQYF.